Below, 9 T cell receptor beta chains from the same sample are listed, as sequenced in a study of T cell clones after liver transplantation. These receptors lack a known antigen. Proliferating CFSE-low MLR cells were sequenced to define alloreactive TCRbeta sequences. The data were produced by immunoSEQ multiplex PCR, yet TCRdb's version contains in-frame clones alone and is incomplete. The table lists around 4,900 clones, 35% to 50% of them singletons, with about 13% in the top ten. Sample: CD4+ T cells from cultured PBMCs. These receptors were collected from a human patient who received a liver transplant. Some T cells may be graft donor cells.

The V and J genes are TRBV2 and TRBJ1-5, with TRBD1 matching over 9 bases. V trimming: 6 bases; J trimming: 7 bases; junction bases outside the gene matches: 7. The germline V gene encodes CDR1 SNHLY and CDR2 FYNNEI. This CDR3 has 14 residues. The CDR3 protein is CASSERTGEQPQHF. DNA of the CDR3: TGTGCCAGCAGCGAGAGGACAGGGGAACAGCCCCAGCATTTT.

This clone occurred a few times. V gene TRBV18 combines with J gene TRBJ2-5, with D perhaps assigned TRBD1 or TRBD2 (5 bases each). Germline V gives CDR1 KGHSH, CDR2 LQKENI. V lost 0 bases and J lost 5, with 16 bases in between. The CDR3 is made up of 16 amino acids. The CDR3 sequence is CASSPPGMVGVETQYF. CDR3 nucleotide sequence: TGTGCCAGCTCACCACCGGGGATGGTGGGGGTCGAGACCCAGTACTTC.

The chain recombines TRBV7-8 with TRBJ2-1; D is possibly TRBD2 (6 bases). From germline, CDR1 is SGHVS and CDR2 FQNEAQ. V was pared by 1 base and J by 3 bases, with 13 bases between. The CDR3 contains 16 residues. CDR3 residues: CASSLVSWGGYNEQFF. The CDR3 region has the DNA TGTGCCAGCAGCTTAGTGTCGTGGGGAGGCTACAATGAGCAGTTCTTC. Full variable domain (outside the CDR3, taken from reference TRBV7-8 and TRBJ2-1): GAGVSQSPRYKVAKRGQDVALRCDPISGHVSLFWYQQALGQGPEFLTYFQNEAQLDKSGLPSDRFFAERPEGSVSTLKIQRTQQEDSAVYLCASSLVSWGGYNEQFFGPGTRLTVL.

J is TRBJ1-2 and V is TRBV6-6; 7 nucleotides agree with TRBD1. CDR1 MNHNY and CDR2 SVGAGI come from the germline V gene (reference sequence). Trimming cost V 0 bases and J 6 bases; bases outside gene matches: 7. This CDR3 has 15 residues. The CDR3 DNA sequence: TGTGCCAGCAGTTACTCGCGCCAGGGGGTGGATGGCTACACCTTC. It translates to CASSYSRQGVDGYTF.

J is TRBJ2-7 and V is TRBV9; 8 positions match TRBD1. This CDR3 comprises 15 residues. Looked up from germline, CDR1 is SGDLS and CDR2 is YYNGEE. V dropped 2 bases and J dropped 7; count of bases not matched to a gene: 11. This CDR3 is CASSVQGAPSWEQYF. In DNA, the CDR3 is TGTGCCAGCAGCGTCCAGGGGGCCCCGTCGTGGGAGCAGTACTTC.

This clone was detected only once. The chain is built from TRBV11-3 and TRBJ2-2; D not resolved. The ends were cut back, 4 bases at V and 4 bases at J, with 4 bases in the middle. Germline V gene lookup returns CDR1 SGHNT and CDR2 YENEEA. CDR3 length equals 12 residues. DNA for the CDR3: TGTGCCAGCAGCTCAATCACCGGGGAGCTGTTTTTT. This sequence encodes CASSSITGELFF.

This clone came up a few times. The chain couples TRBV19 to TRBJ2-3, with D possibly TRBD1 on 6 matching bases. CDR3 length: 14 residues. V was pared by 1 base and J by 4 bases, with 9 bases between. Germline assignment: CDR1 LNHDA and CDR2 SQIVND (reference sequence). The CDR3 DNA sequence: TGTGCCAGTAGTATAGGAGGGGGAGCAGATACGCAGTATTTT. As protein: CASSIGGGADTQYF.

In its sample, this clone is medium-sized. The chain recombines TRBV6-1 with TRBJ2-7; TRBD1 matches 9 bases. This CDR3 is 14 amino acids long. Germline loops: CDR1 MNHNS, CDR2 SASEGT. V was clipped by 8 bases and J by 2 bases; unmatched bases: 7. This CDR3 is CASGDRGMTYEQYF. CDR3 nucleotides: TGTGCCAGCGGAGACAGGGGGATGACCTACGAGCAGTACTTC.

This clone is labeled as medium-sized. The chain carries TRBV10-2 and TRBJ1-1; perhaps TRBD1 as D (5 bases). Germline CDR1 reads WSHSY; CDR2 reads SAAADI. The germline V and J ends were trimmed by 0 bases and 5 bases, with 10 bases remaining between them. This CDR3 contains 14 residues. The DNA of the CDR3 is TGCGCCAGCAGTGAGTCTCAGGGAATGACTGAAGCTTTCTTT. This codes for CASSESQGMTEAFF.